The T cell receptor beta chain described here comes from a study of identical twins. General study points: Clonotypes of the beta chain that were abundant in cord blood carried fewer insertions (memory repertoires showed none). One should note that invariant MAIT and iNKT cells could partly confound zero-insertion analyses. Where out-of-frame alpha sequences were twin-shared, they showed excess low generation probability.

Concerning this clonotype itself: Its antigen is currently unknown.

The CDR3 extends over 15 amino acids. V shed 7 bases and J 8 bases; nucleotides not matched to a gene: 14. The V gene's germline CDR1 is SGHRS and CDR2 YFSETQ. A universal primer site came from template switching; cDNA carried unique molecular identifiers. TCRdb reprocessed the 5' RACE reads via MiXCR and lists one record per CDR3 protein. The sample carries over 550,000 distinct CDR3 sequences, around 7.5% recorded once. These same data were also listed under a study on yellow fever vaccine responses in identical twins.

The source is a young woman in good health. The chain carries TRBV5-1 and TRBJ1-4, with TRBD1 matching 7 bases. The sample taken for sequencing was PBMCs. The CDR3 region is CASAGTDPNREKLFF. As DNA, the CDR3 is TGCGCCAGCGCAGGGACAGACCCGAATCGGGAAAAACTGTTTTTT. Looking up the rest from reference TRBV5-1 and TRBJ1-4 gives the full variable domain: KAGVTQTPRYLIKTRGQQVTLSCSPISGHRSVSWYQQTPGQGLQFLFEYFSETQRNKGNFPGRFSGRQFSNSRSEMNVSTLELGDSALYLCASAGTDPNREKLFFGSGTQLSVL.